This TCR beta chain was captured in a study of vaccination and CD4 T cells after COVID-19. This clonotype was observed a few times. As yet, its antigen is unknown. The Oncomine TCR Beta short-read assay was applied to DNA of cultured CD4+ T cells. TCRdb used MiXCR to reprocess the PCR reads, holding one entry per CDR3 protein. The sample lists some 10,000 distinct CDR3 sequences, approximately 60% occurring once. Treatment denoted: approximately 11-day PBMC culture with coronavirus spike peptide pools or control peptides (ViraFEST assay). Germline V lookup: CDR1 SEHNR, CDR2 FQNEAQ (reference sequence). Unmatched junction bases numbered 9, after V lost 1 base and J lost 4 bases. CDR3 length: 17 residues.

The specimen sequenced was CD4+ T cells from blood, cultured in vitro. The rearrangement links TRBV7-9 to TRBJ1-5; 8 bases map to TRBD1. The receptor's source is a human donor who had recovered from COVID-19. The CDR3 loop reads CASSLVDRVVRNQPQHF. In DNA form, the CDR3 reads TGTGCCAGCAGCTTAGTGGACAGGGTAGTGAGGAATCAGCCCCAGCATTTT.